The entry below describes one TCR beta chain. As yet, its antigen is unknown. Overall study findings and caveats: The larger cohort examined one V-J beta rearrangement, not whole repertoires. Tumor-infiltrating Treg TCR alpha and beta sequences overlapped most with tumor naive CD4+ T cells, then blood naive. Tumor memory CD4+ T cell TCR gene usage was found to cluster with blood and lymph node memory CD4+ cells and with lymph node naive CD4+ cells.

Treg sorting used a CD4+CD25+CD127-/low gate. After constant-region reverse-primer amplification, full-length variable regions underwent semi-nested PCR with Nested Universal Primer A. One entry per CDR3 protein results from TCRdb running MiXCR on the 5' RACE reads. The sample has 35,000 to 50,000 distinct CDR3 sequences, around 23% seen once. This clonotype was sampled from a female donor with breast cancer. Sequencing was carried out using Tregs sorted from a lymph node.

CDR3 DNA: TGTGCCAGCAGACCTGAGACAGCTAACTATGGCTACACCTTC. Residues: CASRPETANYGYTF. The gene calls are TRBV28 and TRBJ1-2; D is possibly TRBD1 (5 bases). Germline CDR1 MDHEN, CDR2 SYDVKM. This CDR3 contains 14 residues. V dropped 6 bases and J dropped 0 bases, with 11 bases sitting between them.